Sequencing of this TCR beta chain was carried out in a study of CD8+ T cells in alopecia areata. About the research overall: Those patients who were treated received oral tofacitinib, which was given at 5 to 10 mg twice daily for moderate-to-severe alopecia areata. By percentage of affected scalp area, the severity of treated patients was scored.

This CDR3 comprises 15 residues. The germline gives CDR1 SGHRS, CDR2 YFSETQ. Trimming removed 3 bases from V and 5 bases from J; junction bases left unmatched: 5. After isolation, RNA underwent reverse transcription to generate cDNA as the sequencing template. The method was immunoSEQ multiplex PCR; TCRdb's version includes in-frame clones alone and lacks a portion of them. Here the sample spans roughly 190,000 clones, roughly 60% being singletons. Treatment described: oral pan-JAK inhibitor, 5-10 mg twice daily. Peripheral blood samples and lesional scalp punch biopsies were obtained from alopecia areata patients. Investigators sorted PBMCs to obtain both CD4+ and CD8+ T cells.

The sample was CD4+ T cells sorted from blood, taken at week 24, from a patient treated with tofacitinib. The chain has TRBV5-1 and TRBJ2-1; 10 bases align to TRBD2. The receptor was isolated from a human donor with alopecia areata. The CDR3 region is CASSSRTSGNNEQFF. In nucleotides, the CDR3 is TGCGCCAGCAGCTCAAGGACTAGCGGTAACAATGAGCAGTTCTTC. The variable domain in full, completed from reference TRBV5-1 and TRBJ2-1, reads KAGVTQTPRYLIKTRGQQVTLSCSPISGHRSVSWYQQTPGQGLQFLFEYFSETQRNKGNFPGRFSGRQFSNSRSEMNVSTLELGDSALYLCASSSRTSGNNEQFFGPGTRLTVL.